One sample yielded the 10 T cell receptor beta chains listed below, sequenced in a study of blood T cells in healthy people across ages. A J-beta primer mix and a sample-barcoded 5' primer were used in a second PCR of about 7 to 12 cycles. In TCRdb, the 5' RACE reads were re-called with MiXCR into one record per CDR3 protein. The sample contains approximately 790,000 distinct CDR3 sequences, about 62% of which appear only once. The sample comprised blood. These receptors were taken from a man aged 25-45 years in good health.

Details on this clonotype: A read error may produce the germline difference seen at one junction end. J is TRBJ2-3 and V is TRBV7-9; D is perhaps TRBD1 or TRBD2 (5 bases each). The CDR3 contains 13 residues. Germline loops: CDR1 SEHNR, CDR2 FQNEAQ (reference sequence). CDR3 bases: TGTGCCAGCAGCCCCCGGGGCACAGATACGCGGTATTTT. It yields the protein CASSPRGTDTRYF.

V and J are TRBV5-1 and TRBJ2-1, with 7 bases fitting TRBD1. V dropped 2 bases and J dropped 6; count of bases not matched to a gene: 14. CDR3 size: 17 residues. Looked up from germline, CDR1 is SGHRS and CDR2 is YFSETQ. The CDR3 bases are TGCGCCAGCAGCTTCTTTCCCGGGACAGTCCCCGGCAATGAGCAGTTCTTC. Translation: CASSFFPGTVPGNEQFF.

There are many counts of this clonotype. The chain joins TRBV13 to TRBJ2-3; weak D call: TRBD2 (5 bases). This CDR3 contains 15 residues. The ends were cut back, 1 base at V and 0 bases at J, with 8 bases in the middle. From germline, CDR1 is PRHDT and CDR2 FYEKMQ (reference sequence). CDR3 coding DNA: TGTGCCAGCAGCTTAGTGCGGGTTAGCACAGATACGCAGTATTTT. It codes for CASSLVRVSTDTQYF.

The J gene is TRBJ2-5, the V gene TRBV24-1; TRBD2 agrees at 8 bases. The DNA matches TRBJ2-7 better at its end, which makes the J call doubtful. The CDR3 spans 17 residues. Germline V gene sequence: CDR1 KGHDR, CDR2 SFDVKD. CDR3 nucleotides: TGTGCCACCAGTGAGGTACCGGGACTAGTCTCAGCCTACGAGCAGTACTTC. It is translated as CATSEVPGLVSAYEQYF.

This clonotype was recorded a few times. This chain uses TRBV7-2 with TRBJ2-7, with unresolved D. The V gene's germline CDR1 is SGHTA and CDR2 FQGNSA. V lost 2 bases and J 3 bases, leaving 8 bases between the germline ends. This CDR3 region has 13 residues. As DNA, the CDR3 is TGTGCCAGCAGCTTAACAGAGGACTACGAGCAGTACTTC. Translating it yields CASSLTEDYEQYF.

The chain uses TRBV24-1 and TRBJ1-5, with no clear D. CDR3 length: 12 amino acids. With 9 bases removed from V and 6 bases from J, the gap between germline ends came to 11 bases. Germline CDR1 is KGHDR and CDR2 is SFDVKD. CDR3: CATGVWTQPQHF. As DNA, the CDR3 is TGTGCCACCGGGGTGTGGACTCAGCCCCAGCATTTT.

This rearrangement joins TRBV5-5 to TRBJ2-5; 7 bases line up with TRBD1. Trimming cost V 4 bases and J 13 bases; bases outside gene matches: 7. CDR1 is SGHKS, CDR2 YYEKEE, per germline (reference sequence). The CDR3 is made up of 11 amino acids. The CDR3, as DNA: TGTGCCAGCAGCCGGGACAGCACGTTGTACTTC. It translates to CASSRDSTLYF.

The chain links TRBV29-1 to TRBJ2-1, with 10 bases identical to TRBD1. Germline-derived CDR1 and CDR2 are SQVTM and ANQGSEA. The CDR3 sequence is 13 residues long. Trimming at V came to 4 bases and at J to 7 bases, leaving 4 bases not matched to a gene. In nucleotides, the CDR3 is TGCAGCGTTGTTCTGGACAGGGGGAATGAGCAGTTCTTC. Protein: CSVVLDRGNEQFF.

The chain couples TRBV29-1 to TRBJ2-3; D unresolved. The germline CDR1 and CDR2 sequences are SQVTM and ANQGSEA. The CDR3 totals 13 residues. Trimming took off 4 bases at V and 3 bases at J, with 11 bases between the two ends. CDR3 protein: CSVGVLTTDTQYF. CDR3 bases: TGCAGCGTTGGAGTGCTCACGACAGATACGCAGTATTTT.

The chain has TRBV13 and TRBJ2-3, with a possible D match to TRBD2 (5 bases). The CDR3 spans 17 residues. Germline CDR1 PRHDT, CDR2 FYEKMQ (reference sequence). The V end was cut by 0 bases, the J end by 1 base, with 14 bases between. The CDR3 is CASSLGPLMEGTDTQYF. CDR3 bases: TGTGCCAGCAGCTTAGGCCCGCTGATGGAGGGCACAGATACGCAGTATTTT.